This is a list of T cell receptor beta chains from one sample in a study of blood T cell repertoires in COVID-19. Profiling relied on immunoSEQ multiplex PCR, and the TCRdb table lists in-frame clones only, not all of them. The sample comprises a few hundred thousand clones, roughly nine tenths of which are singletons, and roughly 1.1% rests with the top ten. Sequencing was done on a sample of PBMCs or T cells enriched from blood (not recorded which). The receptors stem from a young man who had recovered from COVID-19. Both conserved end residues are part of each CDR3. The D gene is left open where the match is weak. Clone size is given for some rows only: seen once, a few or many times, or a class if the clone is expanded.

. | . | 11 | TRBJ2-3 | TRBV28 | CASSPTGTQYF | TGTGCCAGCAGTCCTACGGGTACGCAGTATTTT
TRBD2 | once | 15 | TRBJ2-1 | TRBV6-2/TRBV6-3 | CASSYSAGGGNEQFF | TGTGCCAGCAGTTACTCCGCGGGAGGGGGTAATGAGCAGTTCTTC
. | once | 13 | TRBJ1-5 | TRBV7-9 | CASRREGNQPQHF | TGTGCCAGCAGGCGTGAGGGCAATCAGCCCCAGCATTTT
TRBD1 | . | 15 | TRBJ2-1 | TRBV28 | CASSQGDNTYNEQFF | TGTGCCAGTTCTCAGGGGGACAACACCTACAATGAGCAGTTCTTC
. | . | 12 | TRBJ1-3 | TRBV7-2 | CASSPYRGTIYF | TGTGCCAGCAGCCCTTACCGGGGGACCATATATTTT
. | . | 14 | TRBJ1-6 | TRBV30 | CAWSRDSNNSPLHF | TGTGCCTGGAGTCGAGACAGCAATAATTCACCCCTCCACTTT
TRBD2 | . | 14 | TRBJ2-3 | TRBV11-3 | CASSSGLAQDTQYF | TGTGCCAGCAGCTCTGGACTAGCGCAAGATACGCAGTATTTT
TRBD1 | . | 15 | TRBJ1-2 | TRBV6-1 | CASSDRTGHFYGYTF | TGTGCCAGCAGTGATCGGACAGGTCACTTCTATGGCTACACCTTC
. | . | 13 | TRBJ2-7 | TRBV18 | CASSPGDSYEQYF | TGTGCCAGCTCACCAGGAGATTCCTACGAGCAGTACTTC
. | . | 15 | TRBJ1-2 | TRBV19 | CASSIVGRSDYGYTF | TGTGCCAGTAGTATAGTGGGCAGATCCGACTATGGCTACACCTTC
TRBD1 | . | 13 | TRBJ2-7 | TRBV7-9 | CASSLTGWNEQYF | TGTGCCAGCAGCTTGACAGGGTGGAACGAGCAGTACTTC
. | . | 12 | TRBJ1-1 | TRBV2 | CASGEGYTEAFF | TGTGCCAGCGGGGAGGGGTACACTGAAGCTTTCTTT
TRBD1 | once | 13 | TRBJ1-2 | TRBV5-3 | CVRSLEGAVGYTF | TGTGTCAGAAGCTTGGAGGGGGCAGTTGGCTACACCTTC
. | . | 13 | TRBJ1-3 | TRBV30 | CAWRALSGNTIYF | TGTGCCTGGAGGGCCCTCTCTGGAAACACCATATATTTT
TRBD2 | . | 16 | TRBJ2-7 | TRBV3-1/TRBV3-2 | CASSPARSSGYYEQYF | TGTGCCAGCAGCCCCGCAAGATCTAGCGGGTACTACGAGCAGTACTTC
TRBD1 | . | 18 | TRBJ1-2 | TRBV28 | CASSLSLGTGASNYGYTF | TGTGCCAGCAGTTTGTCCCTGGGGACAGGGGCGTCCAACTATGGCTACACCTTC
TRBD2 | . | 16 | TRBJ2-5 | TRBV9 | CASSAGTSGRKETQYF | TGTGCCAGCAGCGCCGGGACTAGCGGGAGGAAAGAGACCCAGTACTTC
. | . | 14 | TRBJ2-3 | TRBV28 | CASSIEDRRGTQYF | TGTGCCAGCAGTATAGAAGACCGGAGGGGTACGCAGTATTTT
. | . | 13 | TRBJ1-1 | TRBV3-1/TRBV3-2 | CASSQAGGPGAFF | TGTGCCAGCAGCCAAGCGGGAGGGCCAGGAGCTTTCTTT
. | . | 15 | TRBJ2-2 | TRBV7-9 | CASSLWTLNTGELFF | TGTGCCAGCAGCTTGTGGACTCTTAACACCGGGGAGCTGTTTTTT
TRBD2 | . | 11 | TRBJ2-7 | TRBV6-5 | CATRDYDEQYF | TGTGCCACCAGGGACTACGACGAGCAGTACTTC
. | . | 16 | TRBJ2-1 | TRBV5-8 | CASSPTVTSSYNEQFF | TGTGCCAGCAGCCCGACAGTGACTAGCTCCTACAATGAGCAGTTCTTC
TRBD2 | . | 15 | TRBJ2-7 | TRBV7-2 | CASRGLAGEAYEQYF | TGTGCCAGCAGGGGACTAGCGGGAGAGGCCTACGAGCAGTACTTC
TRBD1 | . | 16 | TRBJ1-5 | TRBV19 | CASSIAGQGDNQPQHF | TGTGCCAGTAGTATTGCAGGACAGGGCGACAATCAGCCCCAGCATTTT
TRBD2 | . | 15 | TRBJ2-1 | TRBV11-2 | CASSLGTSYNNEQFF | TGTGCCAGCAGCCTGGGGACTAGCTACAACAATGAGCAGTTCTTC
. | . | 16 | TRBJ1-5 | TRBV19 | CASSIGSSPGYQPQHF | TGTGCCAGTAGTATAGGTTCTTCCCCAGGCTACCAGCCCCAGCATTTT
TRBD1 | . | 13 | TRBJ2-5 | TRBV25-1 | CASSKRQGETQYF | TGTGCCAGCAGTAAAAGACAGGGCGAGACCCAGTACTTC
TRBD1 | once | 14 | TRBJ2-7 | TRBV7-8 | CASSFSRTGVEQYF | TGTGCCAGCAGCTTCTCCCGGACAGGGGTCGAGCAGTACTTC
TRBD1 | once | 14 | TRBJ1-2 | TRBV28 | CASRRQGFNYGYTF | TGTGCCAGCAGAAGACAGGGTTTCAACTATGGCTACACCTTC
. | . | 13 | TRBJ1-1 | TRBV12-3/TRBV12-4 | CASSLIGRVRAFF | TGTGCCAGCAGTTTGATCGGGAGGGTGAGAGCTTTCTTT
. | once | 15 | TRBJ1-5 | TRBV7-8 | CASSSYTEGTPPQHF | TGTGCCAGCAGCAGCTATACCGAGGGGACTCCGCCCCAGCATTTT
. | . | 13 | TRBJ2-1 | TRBV28 | CASSFYQYNEQFF | TGTGCCAGCAGTTTTTACCAGTACAATGAGCAGTTCTTC
TRBD1 | . | 17 | TRBJ1-5 | TRBV6-1 | CASSARDRSDSNQPQHF | TGTGCCAGCAGTGCCCGGGACAGGAGCGATAGCAATCAGCCCCAGCATTTT
TRBD1 | . | 15 | TRBJ1-4 | TRBV19 | CASSFGTASNEKLFF | TGTGCCAGTAGTTTTGGGACAGCTAGTAATGAAAAACTGTTTTTT
. | . | 13 | TRBJ1-1 | TRBV30 | CAWSGQVNTEAFF | TGTGCCTGGAGTGGACAGGTGAACACTGAAGCTTTCTTT
. | once | 14 | TRBJ2-2 | TRBV25-1 | CASSPQGSPGELFF | TGTGCCAGCAGTCCACAGGGTTCCCCCGGGGAGCTGTTTTTT
. | . | 13 | TRBJ1-1 | TRBV2 | CASSGLPYTEAFF | TGTGCCAGCAGTGGGCTTCCATACACTGAAGCTTTCTTT
TRBD1 | . | 15 | TRBJ1-1 | TRBV7-8 | CASSLFRGKKTEAFF | TGTGCCAGCAGCTTATTCAGGGGGAAAAAAACTGAAGCTTTCTTT
TRBD2 | . | 15 | TRBJ2-7 | TRBV9 | CASSVAGLAGYEQYF | TGTGCCAGCAGCGTAGCTGGACTAGCGGGCTACGAGCAGTACTTC
TRBD2 | . | 14 | TRBJ2-5 | TRBV11-3 | CASSLGTSSETQYF | TGTGCCAGCAGCTTAGGGACTAGTAGCGAGACCCAGTACTTC
. | . | 13 | TRBJ2-3 | TRBV15 | CATMQGRTDTQYF | TGTGCCACCATGCAGGGCCGCACAGATACGCAGTATTTT